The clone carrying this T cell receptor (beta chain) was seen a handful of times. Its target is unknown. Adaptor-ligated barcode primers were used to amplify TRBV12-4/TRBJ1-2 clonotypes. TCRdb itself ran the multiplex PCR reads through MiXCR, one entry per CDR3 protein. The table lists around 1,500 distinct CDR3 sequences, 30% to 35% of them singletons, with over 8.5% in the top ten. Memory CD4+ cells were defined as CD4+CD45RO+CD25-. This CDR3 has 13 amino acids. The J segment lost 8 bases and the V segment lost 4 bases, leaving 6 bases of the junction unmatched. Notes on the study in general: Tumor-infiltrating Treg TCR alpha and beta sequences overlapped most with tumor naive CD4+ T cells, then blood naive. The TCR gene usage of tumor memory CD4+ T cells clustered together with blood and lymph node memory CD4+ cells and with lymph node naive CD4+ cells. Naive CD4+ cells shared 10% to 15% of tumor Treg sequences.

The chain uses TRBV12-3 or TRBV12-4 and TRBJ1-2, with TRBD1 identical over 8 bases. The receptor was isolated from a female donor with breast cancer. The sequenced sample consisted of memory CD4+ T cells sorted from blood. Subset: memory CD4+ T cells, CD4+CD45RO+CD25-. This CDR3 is CASSSTGDGGYTF. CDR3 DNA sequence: TGTGCCAGCAGTTCGACAGGGGACGGCGGCTACACCTTC.